These 25 T cell receptor beta chains originate from one sample sequenced in a study of CD8 T cells in Susac syndrome. RNA totalling roughly 0.45 to 1 ug underwent reverse transcription with random hexamers. TCRdb passed the immunoSEQ multiplex PCR reads through MiXCR, listing each CDR3 protein once. The sample has some 57,000 distinct CDR3 sequences, 90% to 95% seen once. What was sequenced was CD8+ T cells from PBMCs. These receptors all stem from a human donor in good health.

The V gene is TRBV9, the J gene TRBJ1-2, with TRBD1 identical over 10 bases. After removal of 0 bases from V and 4 bases from J, the junction contained 3 bases not matched to a gene. Germline V lookup: CDR1 SGDLS, CDR2 YYNGEE. The CDR3 covers 15 residues. CDR3 sequence: CASSVGQGAIYGYTF. DNA of the CDR3: TGTGCCAGCAGCGTAGGACAGGGGGCAATCTATGGCTACACCTTC. Looking up the rest from reference TRBV9 and TRBJ1-2 gives the full variable domain: DSGVTQTPKHLITATGQRVTLRCSPRSGDLSVYWYQQSLDQGLQFLIQYYNGEERAKGNILERFSAQQFPDLHSELNLSSLELGDSALYFCASSVGQGAIYGYTFGSGTRLTVV.

The chain recombines TRBV7-2 with TRBJ2-1; 9 nucleotides align to TRBD2. CDR1 and CDR2 (germline): SGHTA, FQGNSA. CDR3 length equals 16 residues. Trimming cost V 1 base and J 4 bases; bases outside gene matches: 5. The CDR3 coding sequence is TGTGCCAGCAGCTTAGTATGGCGGGGGGGATACAATGAGCAGTTCTTC. Protein product: CASSLVWRGGYNEQFF.

The CDR3 coding sequence is TGTGCCAGCAGTTTAGGGGGGTCCGGGCAGTTCTTC. It yields the protein CASSLGGSGQFF. This rearrangement joins TRBV27 to TRBJ2-1, with TRBD2 as a possible D gene (6 bases). Germline CDR1 is MNHEY and CDR2 is SMNVEV (reference sequence). Trimming left V 2 bases short and J 12 bases short, with 11 bases between. This CDR3 is built from 12 residues.

In nucleotides, the CDR3 is TGTGCCATCAGTGAAGGCGAAGCGGGATACACCGGGGAGCTGTTTTTT. Amino acids: CAISEGEAGYTGELFF. The chain is built from TRBV10-3 and TRBJ2-2, with 7 bases aligning to TRBD2. V lost 3 bases, J lost 3 bases, and 7 bases stayed unmatched. The CDR3 is 16 amino acids. From germline, CDR1 is ENHRY and CDR2 SYGVKD.

V and J are TRBV6-6 and TRBJ1-2, with D maybe TRBD1 (5 bases). Germline CDR1 MNHNY, CDR2 SVGAGI (reference sequence). The CDR3 has 13 residues. V was shortened by 5 bases and J by 8 bases, with 15 bases between the two germline ends. This CDR3 is CASSGPPGQGYTF. Written as DNA, the CDR3 is TGTGCCAGCAGTGGGCCCCCGGGGCAGGGCTACACCTTC.

As to this clonotype: A read error may produce the germline difference seen at one junction end. The chain recombines TRBV5-1 with TRBJ1-2; D ambiguous. Per germline, CDR1 SGHRS and CDR2 YFSETQ. There are 14 residues in the CDR3. CDR3 protein: CASSLRHPDHGYNF. CDR3 nucleotides: TGCGCCAGCAGCTTGCGGCATCCGGACCATGGCTACAACTTC.

In DNA, the CDR3 is TGCAGTGCCTTTTTGGCCGTCTCCTACGAGCAGTACTTC. It yields the protein CSAFLAVSYEQYF. The V gene is TRBV29-1, the J gene TRBJ2-7; D is unresolved. CDR1 SQVTM and CDR2 ANQGSEA come from the germline V gene. The CDR3 spans 13 residues.

The J gene is TRBJ2-7, the V gene TRBV12-3 or TRBV12-4; TRBD1 aligns across 11 bases. This CDR3 is built from 15 residues. Germline trimming cut 4 bases from V and 4 bases from J; bases unmatched to any gene: 6. The CDR3 sequence: CASSCPDRGLYEQYF. CDR3 DNA sequence: TGTGCCAGCAGTTGCCCGGACAGGGGGCTGTACGAGCAGTACTTC.

The rearrangement joins TRBV4-3 to TRBJ2-5; the match to TRBD2 covers 10 bases. Germline trimming cut 4 bases from V and 9 bases from J; bases unmatched to any gene: 14. The CDR3 length is 16 residues. Germline V gene sequence: CDR1 LGHNA, CDR2 YSLEER. The CDR3 protein is CASSRLISGGPESQYF. The CDR3 DNA follows: TGCGCCAGCAGCCGACTGATTAGCGGGGGGCCTGAGTCCCAGTACTTC.

The chain has TRBV2 and TRBJ2-1, with TRBD1 identical over 9 bases. Per germline, CDR1 SNHLY and CDR2 FYNNEI. The length of the CDR3 is 12 residues. V lost 10 bases to trimming and J lost 4 bases; unmatched junction nucleotides: 2. The CDR3 DNA sequence: TGTGCCATAGGACAGGGGTACAATGAGCAGTTCTTC. This codes for CAIGQGYNEQFF.

The V call is TRBV20-1, the J call TRBJ2-7; TRBD1 agrees at 12 bases. The germline V gene has CDR1 DFQATT and CDR2 SNEGSKA (reference sequence). CDR3 length: 17 amino acids. J gave up 4 bases and V 1 base, and 11 bases lay outside the gene matches. The CDR3 loop reads CSARGSGTGGAWYEQYF. The CDR3, as DNA: TGCAGTGCTAGAGGTTCCGGGACAGGGGGCGCCTGGTACGAGCAGTACTTC.

The chain links TRBV4-3 to TRBJ2-1, with 11 bases matching TRBD2. The CDR3 has 17 residues. Germline CDR1 is LGHNA and CDR2 is YSLEER. V shed 2 bases and J 12 bases; nucleotides not matched to a gene: 15. The CDR3 region has the DNA TGCGCCAGCAGCCAAAATCGCCTAGCGGGGGGCATAGGAGGGCAGTTCTTC. Amino acid sequence: CASSQNRLAGGIGGQFF.

This chain links TRBV19 with TRBJ2-7; 8 positions agree with TRBD2. This CDR3 is 14 amino acids long. In germline, CDR1 is LNHDA, CDR2 SQIVND (reference sequence). V lost 2 bases to trimming and J lost 2 bases; unmatched junction nucleotides: 2. The CDR3 nucleotides read TGTGCCAGTAGTATAAGCGGGGGAGCCTACGAGCAGTACTTC. Translating it yields CASSISGGAYEQYF.

The chain couples TRBV7-2 to TRBJ2-5, with D unclear. The germline V and J ends were trimmed by 5 bases and 1 base, with 14 bases remaining between them. The CDR3 loop spans 15 amino acids. The germline gives CDR1 SGHTA, CDR2 FQGNSA. The CDR3, as DNA: TGTGCCAGCAGCCGGGCCGGGTCCTCCCAAGAGACCCAGTACTTC. Its translation is CASSRAGSSQETQYF.

This rearrangement joins TRBV9 to TRBJ2-5, with a possible D match to TRBD2 (7 bases). The CDR3 has 15 amino acids. V was shortened by 1 base and J by 1 base, with 11 bases between the two germline ends. Germline V gives CDR1 SGDLS, CDR2 YYNGEE. DNA for the CDR3: TGTGCCAGCAGCGTACTCGCGGGGGCCCAAGAGACCCAGTACTTC. Amino acid sequence: CASSVLAGAQETQYF.

In nucleotides, the CDR3 is TGTGCTAGTGGTCCCGGGCCGTACGAGCAGTACTTC. Translation: CASGPGPYEQYF. The chain recombines TRBV12-5 with TRBJ2-7, with D uncertain. V was trimmed by 5 bases and J by 4 bases, leaving 9 bases between them. Germline loops: CDR1 LGHNT, CDR2 FRNRAP. The CDR3 runs to 12 residues. The full variable domain, completed using reference TRBV12-5 and TRBJ2-7, is DARVTQTPRHKVTEMGQEVTMRCQPILGHNTVFWYRQTMMQGLELLAYFRNRAPLDDSGMPKDRFSAEMPDATLATLKIQPSEPRDSAVYFCASGPGPYEQYFGPGTRLTVT.

This chain links TRBV29-1 with TRBJ2-7; a possible D gene is TRBD2 (5 bases). Looked up from germline, CDR1 is SQVTM and CDR2 is ANQGSEA. The CDR3 has 14 amino acids. Trimming took off 4 bases at V and 3 bases at J, with 16 bases between the two ends. CDR3 sequence reads: CSVGPTARDYEQYF. The CDR3 nucleotides read TGCAGCGTTGGGCCGACCGCGAGGGACTACGAGCAGTACTTC.

The rearrangement joins TRBV20-1 to TRBJ2-1; possible D gene TRBD1, 5 bases. Between the trimmed V and J ends, which lost 5 bases and 4 bases, there was a span of 15 bases. The CDR3 spans 14 residues. Per the germline V gene, CDR1 is DFQATT and CDR2 is SNEGSKA (reference sequence). The CDR3 region has the DNA TGCAGTGCTGAAGGGGTAAATAGATACAATGAGCAGTTCTTC. This translates into CSAEGVNRYNEQFF.

The V and J genes are TRBV2 and TRBJ1-1; D gene ambiguous. Looked up from germline, CDR1 is SNHLY and CDR2 is FYNNEI. CDR3 length: 12 residues. V was trimmed by 2 bases and J by 6 bases, leaving 7 bases between them. CDR3 protein: CASSERVPEAFF. The CDR3 DNA sequence: TGTGCCAGCAGTGAAAGAGTCCCTGAAGCTTTCTTT. The whole variable domain, filled in from reference TRBV2 and TRBJ1-1, reads EPEVTQTPSHQVTQMGQEVILRCVPISNHLYFYWYRQILGQKVEFLVSFYNNEISEKSEIFDDQFSVERPDGSNFTLKIRSTKLEDSAMYFCASSERVPEAFFGQGTRLTVV.

The genes are TRBV5-6 and TRBJ1-3; no reliable D call. The CDR3 is made up of 14 amino acids. Trimming removed 7 bases at V and 7 bases at J, with 18 bases between. Germline V gene lookup returns CDR1 SGHDT and CDR2 YYEEEE. The CDR3 reads CASEWMMVRNTIYF. CDR3 in DNA: TGTGCCAGCGAATGGATGATGGTGAGGAACACCATATATTTT. The whole variable domain, remainder taken from reference TRBV5-6 and TRBJ1-3, is DAGVTQSPTHLIKTRGQQVTLRCSPKSGHDTVSWYQQALGQGPQFIFQYYEEEERQRGNFPDRFSGHQFPNYSSELNVNALLLGDSALYLCASEWMMVRNTIYFGEGSWLTVV.

V and J are TRBV5-8 and TRBJ1-4; TRBD1 matches at 8 bases. Germline CDR1 SGHTS, CDR2 YDEGEE. The J segment lost 0 bases and the V segment lost 3 bases, leaving 13 bases of the junction unmatched. This CDR3 is built from 19 residues. The CDR3 is CASSSYVTGDLPTNEKLFF. The CDR3 DNA reads as TGTGCCAGCAGCTCATACGTGACAGGGGACCTACCAACTAATGAAAAACTGTTTTTT.

This rearrangement joins TRBV4-1 to TRBJ2-7; 8 positions match TRBD1. The CDR3 spans 14 residues. The germline gives CDR1 MGHRA, CDR2 YSYEKL. Losses at the gene ends were 1 base for V and 5 bases for J; bases not matched to a gene: 4. CDR3 DNA sequence: TGCGCCAGCAGCCAAGGACAGGGGATTCACGAGCAGTACTTC. Amino acid sequence: CASSQGQGIHEQYF.

This chain uses TRBV4-1 with TRBJ1-1; D is ambiguous. This CDR3 region has 14 residues. The V end was cut by 3 bases, the J end by 5 bases, with 13 bases between. Germline V gene sequence: CDR1 MGHRA, CDR2 YSYEKL. The CDR3 nucleotides read TGCGCCAGCAGCCATGTCGGTAGAGGAACTGAAGCTTTCTTT. Translation: CASSHVGRGTEAFF.

V and J are TRBV10-3 and TRBJ1-5, with 7 nucleotides matching TRBD1. J gave up 0 bases and V 10 bases, and 6 bases lay outside the gene matches. From germline, CDR1 is ENHRY and CDR2 SYGVKD. The CDR3 spans 14 residues. CDR3 sequence: CASTGDSSNQPQHF. The CDR3 nucleotides are TGTGCCAGCACGGGGGACAGTAGCAATCAGCCCCAGCATTTT.

The chain employs TRBV5-6 and TRBJ2-3; no firm D call. This CDR3 is 14 amino acids long. Germline CDR1 reads SGHDT; CDR2 reads YYEEEE. Between the trimmed V and J ends, which lost 7 bases and 3 bases, there was a span of 15 bases. The CDR3 coding sequence is TGTGCCAGCTCCGGTACTGAAGGGACAGATACGCAGTATTTT. Translation: CASSGTEGTDTQYF. Using reference TRBV5-6 and TRBJ2-3 for the parts outside the CDR3, the full variable domain is DAGVTQSPTHLIKTRGQQVTLRCSPKSGHDTVSWYQQALGQGPQFIFQYYEEEERQRGNFPDRFSGHQFPNYSSELNVNALLLGDSALYLCASSGTEGTDTQYFGPGTRLTVL.